This T cell receptor beta chain was sequenced for a study of post-analysis software for immune sequencing data. Study information: Relapsing-remitting, secondary progressive and progressive-relapsing multiple sclerosis courses were included. Notes on the study in general: Normalized Chao1 diversity was significantly lower in multiple sclerosis patients than in controls. Roughly 5 TRBV segments (TRBV5-6, TRBV5-1 and TRBV20-1 among them) occurred more frequently in patients than in controls. By F measure, samples from a shared preparation batch strongly co-clustered.

Worth noting for this clonotype: Its antigen is unidentified.

cDNA libraries for TCR beta contained unique molecular identifiers. Each sample of roughly 0.9 to 10 million input T cells yielded roughly 500,000 cDNA molecules, so each molecule approximated one T cell. TCRdb called the PCR reads again in MiXCR, with one record for every CDR3 protein. In the table there are about 260,000 distinct CDR3 sequences, 35% to 45% of which are singletons. V was shortened by 3 bases and J by 4 bases, with 13 bases between the two germline ends. Per germline, CDR1 DFQATT and CDR2 SNEGSKA (reference sequence). The CDR3 is 14 amino acids. The receptor was derived from a girl aged 5 to 17 with multiple sclerosis. Sequencing was done on a sample of blood. This chain uses TRBV20-1 with TRBJ2-1, with TRBD2 as a possible D gene (6 bases). CDR3 in amino acids: CSASDSGDYNEQFF. DNA for the CDR3: TGCAGTGCTAGTGATAGCGGTGATTACAATGAGCAGTTCTTC.